This T cell receptor (beta chain) is drawn from a study of shared clonotypes between healthy human individuals. The overall study: Researchers assigned three CD4 naive, three CD4 memory, two CD8 naive and one CD8 memory plate to each donor. Findings and limits, study-wide: Generally, naive subsets (rather than memory subsets) showed larger estimated richness.

About this clone itself: Its specificity is not known.

The naive CD8 subset, CD45RO-negative cells positively selected for CCR7, excluded terminally differentiated effector memory CD45RA+ cells. Researchers divided each subset's genomic DNA evenly across several immunoSEQ plates. Original data processing: Filtering differed for immunoSEQ, which gave only junction sequences without quality scores. The method was immunoSEQ multiplex PCR; TCRdb's version includes in-frame clones alone and lacks a portion of them. The V and J calls and clone size were taken over from that table, and D and trimming were inferred from the DNA. The table lists hundreds of thousands of clones, 96% of them singletons. CDR3 length equals 15 residues. From germline, CDR1 is SEHNR and CDR2 FQNEAQ (reference sequence). After removal of 4 bases from V and 7 bases from J, the junction contained 10 bases not matched to a gene.

This clonotype was sampled from a woman in her 30s in good health. The genes are TRBV7-9 and TRBJ2-7; 10 nucleotides match TRBD1. Sequenced input: naive CD8+ T cells sorted from blood. The CDR3 DNA reads as TGTGCCAGCAGCTCAACCGGGACAGGGGCGTGGGAGCAGTACTTC. Amino acid sequence: CASSSTGTGAWEQYF.